The 32 T cell receptor beta chains given below trace back to one sample, sequenced in a study of breast tumors, draining lymph nodes, adjacent tissues. The lymph nodes were axillary draining lymph nodes from breast cancer patients. One entry per CDR3 protein results from TCRdb running MiXCR on the multiplex PCR reads. This sample yields about 89,000 distinct CDR3 sequences, of which roughly 28% are seen a single time; over 8% belongs to the top ten. Sequencing used axillary lymph node tissue. These receptors were collected from a female donor with breast cancer. Some clones in this sample may be carry-over from other donors' samples.

This clonotype was observed many times. The CDR3, as DNA: TGCAGTGCTAGTGACAGGGGAGTAGCTTTCTTT. Translation gives CSASDRGVAFF. This chain links TRBV20-1 with TRBJ1-1; TRBD1 aligns across 8 bases. Germline loops: CDR1 DFQATT, CDR2 SNEGSKA (reference sequence). J lost 10 bases, V lost 3 bases, and 4 bases had no gene match. This CDR3 contains 11 residues.

Ten or more counts support this clonotype. The V call is TRBV4-2, the J call TRBJ2-1; 7 bases map to TRBD1. CDR3 length: 17 amino acids. Germline loops: CDR1 LGHNA, CDR2 YNFKEQ. Unmatched junction bases numbered 11, after V lost 0 bases and J lost 6 bases. The CDR3 is CASSQERTGTAFNEQFF. The CDR3 DNA reads as TGTGCCAGCAGCCAAGAGCGAACCGGGACAGCCTTCAATGAGCAGTTCTTC.

This clonotype has at least ten counts. This chain joins TRBV20-1 and TRBJ2-3; 7 bases fit TRBD2. Germline CDR1 and CDR2: DFQATT and SNEGSKA (reference sequence). The CDR3 totals 14 residues. Trimming at V came to 6 bases and at J to 5 bases, leaving 11 bases not matched to a gene. In nucleotides, the CDR3 is TGCAGTGCGAGGACGGGAGGAGGGCGAGATACGCAGTATTTT. It is translated as CSARTGGGRDTQYF.

A few counts support this clonotype. This is likely a read error, given that the CDR3 carries no conserved phenylalanine or tryptophan at its end. V gene TRBV13 combines with J gene TRBJ2-7, with D possibly called TRBD1 or TRBD2 (6 bases each). CDR1 PRHDT and CDR2 FYEKMQ come from the germline V gene (reference sequence). The CDR3 contains 15 residues. Deletions cut 2 bases from V and 0 bases from J, with 11 bases between. In DNA, the CDR3 is TGTGCCAGCAGCTTACCGGGGGCTTTCTCCTACGAGCAGTACCTC. Its protein is CASSLPGAFSYEQYL.

This clonotype was recorded at least ten times. The V gene is TRBV11-2, the J gene TRBJ2-1; TRBD2 matches 8 bases. V trimming: 1 base; J trimming: 7 bases; junction bases outside the gene matches: 3. The CDR3 has 14 amino acids. Germline V gene lookup returns CDR1 SGHAT and CDR2 FQNNGV. The CDR3 DNA is TGTGCCAGCAGCTTAGCTCGACTAGCGAATGAGCAGTTCTTC. This encodes CASSLARLANEQFF.

This clonotype was detected many times. This chain joins TRBV12-3 or TRBV12-4 and TRBJ2-2; TRBD1 matches 8 bases. Germline trimming cut 3 bases from V and 6 bases from J; bases unmatched to any gene: 6. This CDR3 has 15 amino acids. Written as DNA, the CDR3 is TGTGCCAGCAGTTTTTCCGGACAGGGTCCCGGGGAGCTGTTTTTT. Encoded protein: CASSFSGQGPGELFF.

The V gene is TRBV3-1, the J gene TRBJ2-3; 8 nucleotides line up with TRBD2. V dropped 6 bases and J dropped 2; count of bases not matched to a gene: 7. CDR3 length: 15 amino acids. Germline CDR1 LGHDT, CDR2 YNNKEL (reference sequence). The CDR3 is CASSTGLANTDTQYF. The CDR3 DNA sequence: TGTGCCAGCAGTACAGGACTAGCCAACACAGATACGCAGTATTTT.

In this sample, this clonotype turned up many times. The rearrangement uses TRBV3-1 and TRBJ1-5; D is perhaps TRBD1 (6 bases). Germline V CDR1 and CDR2: LGHDT, YNNKEL (reference sequence). V lost 4 bases to trimming and J lost 9 bases, with 10 bases between them. This CDR3 contains 12 residues. Written as DNA, the CDR3 is TGTGCCAGCAGCCTCGGGGGCGGGCCCCAGCATTTT. It yields the protein CASSLGGGPQHF.

This clonotype was recorded many times. A read error may explain this, as a much larger clone is one base away. The chain uses TRBV12-3 or TRBV12-4 and TRBJ1-2; no clear D. The V end was cut by 3 bases, the J end by 6 bases, with 8 bases between. This CDR3 comprises 12 residues. The DNA for the CDR3 is TGTGCCAGCAGTTTCGCCAAGCATGGCTACACCTTC. It codes for CASSFAKHGYTF.

This clonotype was picked up many times. The V gene is TRBV7-9, the J gene TRBJ2-1; a weak D match, TRBD1 (5 bases). The CDR3 spans 12 residues. V lost 7 bases to trimming and J lost 8 bases, with 12 bases between them. Germline values: CDR1 SEHNR, CDR2 FQNEAQ (reference sequence). CDR3 amino acids: CASIRPGYEQFF. The CDR3 DNA follows: TGTGCCAGCATCAGGCCAGGGTATGAGCAGTTCTTC.

V usage is TRBV4-3 and J usage is TRBJ1-2; D is undetermined. V was clipped by 3 bases and J by 2 bases, with 7 bases between them. The CDR3 is made up of 13 amino acids. Germline V gives CDR1 LGHNA, CDR2 YSLEER. Here the CDR3 reads CASSQGTNYGYTF. Here the CDR3 DNA reads TGCGCCAGCAGCCAGGGCACCAACTATGGCTACACCTTC.

In this sample, this clonotype turned up many times. The CDR3 here is CASSQDPTGGYSPLHF. The CDR3 DNA reads as TGTGCCAGCAGCCAAGATCCGACAGGCGGTTATTCACCCCTCCACTTT. The chain links TRBV3-1 to TRBJ1-6, with D tentatively TRBD1 (6 bases). Per the germline V gene, CDR1 is LGHDT and CDR2 is YNNKEL (reference sequence). Trimming removed 0 bases at V and 8 bases at J, with 14 bases between. CDR3 length equals 16 residues.

The table lists this clonotype with many counts. J is TRBJ1-1 and V is TRBV29-1; D is ambiguous. Germline lookup yields CDR1 SQVTM and CDR2 ANQGSEA. CDR3 length: 14 amino acids. The ends were cut back, 4 bases at V and 3 bases at J, with 15 bases in the middle. CDR3 residues: CSVGWQRPDTEAFF. The CDR3 nucleotides are TGCAGCGTTGGGTGGCAGCGACCTGACACTGAAGCTTTCTTT.

This clonotype occurred a few times. A read error may be the cause here, since a much bigger clone is one base away. V is TRBV12-3 or TRBV12-4 and J is TRBJ2-3; 11 bases match TRBD1. The junction had 4 bases not matched to a gene; V was cut back by 3 bases and J by 5 bases. The CDR3 is 15 amino acids. The DNA of the CDR3 is TGTGCCAGCAGTTTCGGGGGACAGGGGGGAGATACGCAGTATTTT. Translating gives CASSFGGQGGDTQYF.

This clonotype was counted many times. V gene TRBV5-1 combines with J gene TRBJ2-5; D may correspond to TRBD1 or TRBD2 (6 bases each). This CDR3 is built from 17 residues. Deletions cut 0 bases from V and 0 bases from J, with 15 bases between. Germline V gives CDR1 SGHRS, CDR2 YFSETQ. The CDR3 loop is CASSLGWGASNQETQYF. CDR3 nucleotide sequence: TGCGCCAGCAGCTTGGGTTGGGGGGCGAGTAACCAAGAGACCCAGTACTTC. Filled out from reference TRBV5-1 and TRBJ2-5, the complete variable domain reads KAGVTQTPRYLIKTRGQQVTLSCSPISGHRSVSWYQQTPGQGLQFLFEYFSETQRNKGNFPGRFSGRQFSNSRSEMNVSTLELGDSALYLCASSLGWGASNQETQYFGPGTRLLVL.

This clonotype was detected many times. The V gene is TRBV5-8, the J gene TRBJ2-5; TRBD2 matches 13 bases. CDR3 size: 17 residues. After removal of 0 bases from V and 3 bases from J, the junction contained 5 bases not matched to a gene. Per germline, CDR1 SGHTS and CDR2 YDEGEE. The CDR3 reads CASSLGTGTSGEETQYF. The DNA for the CDR3 is TGTGCCAGCAGCTTGGGAACCGGGACTAGCGGGGAAGAGACCCAGTACTTC.

This clonotype came up many times. This chain uses TRBV29-1 with TRBJ2-3; tentative D call: TRBD1 (7 bases). The germline CDR1 and CDR2 sequences are SQVTM and ANQGSEA. The CDR3 loop spans 13 amino acids. V lost 5 bases and J lost 3, with 12 bases in between. CDR3 sequence reads: CSVRQGGTDTQYF. CDR3 in DNA: TGCAGCGTTCGACAGGGAGGTACAGATACGCAGTATTTT.

As concerns this clonotype: One junction end disagrees with the germline gene, perhaps due to a read error. V is TRBV29-1 and J is TRBJ1-3; possible D gene TRBD1, 5 bases. This CDR3 is 14 amino acids long. Germline V gene sequence: CDR1 SQVTM, CDR2 ANQGSEA. CDR3 bases: TGCAGCGTTGAAGATCAGGGACGAGGAGACACCATATATTTC. Protein sequence: CSVEDQGRGDTIYF.

This clonotype was observed many times. The chain is built from TRBV29-1 and TRBJ2-1; D may match TRBD1 or TRBD2 (7 bases each). The V gene's germline CDR1 is SQVTM and CDR2 ANQGSEA. The CDR3 spans 14 residues. Deletions cut 7 bases from V and 6 bases from J, with 19 bases between. The CDR3 sequence is CSGAGQGGVNEQFF. The CDR3 nucleotides are TGCAGCGGTGCGGGTCAGGGGGGGGTCAATGAGCAGTTCTTC.

Details on this clonotype: Germline and junction disagree at one end, which may indicate a read error. The chain recombines TRBV6-5 with TRBJ2-7; D call uncertain. CDR3 size: 14 residues. The germline V gene has CDR1 MNHEY and CDR2 SVGAGI. CDR3 sequence: CASSDGASSYEQYF. The CDR3 DNA sequence: TGTGCCAGCAGTGACGGCGCCAGTTCCTATGAGCAGTACTTC.

This clonotype was observed at least ten times. This chain uses TRBV27 with TRBJ2-7; D possibly corresponds to TRBD1 (5 bases). Germline V CDR1 and CDR2: MNHEY, SMNVEV (reference sequence). Trimming cost V 5 bases and J 3 bases, with 11 bases left between them. This CDR3 is built from 13 residues. The CDR3 nucleotides read TGTGCCAGCAGTCTCGGACACCTCTACGAGCAGTACTTC. This gives the protein CASSLGHLYEQYF.

This clonotype was recorded many times. Since a much larger clone is just one base distant, this may be a read error. V usage is TRBV12-3 or TRBV12-4 and J usage is TRBJ1-2; the D is unclear. The CDR3 contains 12 residues. The V gene lost 3 bases and the J gene lost 4 bases, with 6 bases spanning the gap. The chain's CDR3 is CASSFFPYGYTF. The CDR3 coding sequence is TGTGCCAGCAGTTTCTTCCCCTATGGCTACACCTTC.

This chain uses TRBV9 with TRBJ1-3; the D gene is possibly TRBD1 (5 bases). Germline V gene lookup returns CDR1 SGDLS and CDR2 YYNGEE. Deletions cut 5 bases from V and 4 bases from J, with 19 bases between. The CDR3 is 16 residues long. The DNA for the CDR3 is TGTGCCAGCAGGCATAACGCGGCAGGGCGAGGAAACACCATATATTTT. As protein: CASRHNAAGRGNTIYF. Complete variable domain (other parts from reference TRBV9 and TRBJ1-3): DSGVTQTPKHLITATGQRVTLRCSPRSGDLSVYWYQQSLDQGLQFLIQYYNGEERAKGNILERFSAQQFPDLHSELNLSSLELGDSALYFCASRHNAAGRGNTIYFGEGSWLTVV.

The rearrangement joins TRBV20-1 to TRBJ2-1; TRBD1 matches 7 bases. CDR1 is DFQATT and CDR2 is SNEGSKA in the germline V gene (reference sequence). The CDR3 spans 15 residues. V lost 2 bases to trimming and J lost 4 bases; unmatched junction nucleotides: 8. CDR3 nucleotides: TGCAGTGCTAGAAACTATCAGGGGGAATACAATGAGCAGTTCTTC. It yields the protein CSARNYQGEYNEQFF.

This clonotype showed up many times. The rearrangement links TRBV12-1 to TRBJ2-7. TRBV12-1 is a listed pseudogene. The CDR3 is made up of 15 amino acids. CDR3 sequence reads: CASSPEEPNSYEQYF. Here the CDR3 DNA reads TGTGCCAGCAGCCCCGAGGAGCCTAATTCCTACGAGCAGTACTTC.

This clonotype was picked up a small number of times. The rearrangement links TRBV30 to TRBJ2-1, with 7 bases lining up with TRBD2. Germline V gene data show CDR1 as GTSNPN and CDR2 as SVGIG (reference sequence). This CDR3 is built from 17 residues. J gave up 0 bases and V 0 bases, and 8 bases lay outside the gene matches. DNA of the CDR3: TGTGCCTGGAGTGTACCCGGGAGGACAACCTCCTACAATGAGCAGTTCTTC. Amino acids: CAWSVPGRTTSYNEQFF.

This chain joins TRBV14 and TRBJ1-2; D gene unclear. V shed 3 bases and J shed 0 bases, with 11 bases lying between them. The germline V gene has CDR1 SGHDN and CDR2 FVKESK. The CDR3 sequence is 15 residues long. The CDR3 coding sequence is TGTGCCAGCAGCCAGTGTAGACAAGCTAACTATGGCTACACCTTC. As protein: CASSQCRQANYGYTF.

Concerning this clonotype itself: A read error is likely, as this CDR3 ends without the conserved phenylalanine or tryptophan. The chain uses TRBV25-1 and TRBJ2-7; 9 nucleotides agree with TRBD2. CDR1 is MGHDK and CDR2 is SYGVNS in the germline V gene. The CDR3 sequence is 15 residues long. The CDR3 sequence is CASSGGLAYSYVQYL. In DNA form, the CDR3 reads TGTGCCAGCAGTGGTGGACTAGCGTACTCCTACGTGCAGTACCTC.

This clonotype has a count of ten or more. The chain has TRBV7-3 and TRBJ2-1; either TRBD1 or TRBD2 may supply D (5 bases each). The germline CDR1 and CDR2 sequences are SGHTA and FQGTGA. The ends were cut back, 6 bases at V and 3 bases at J, with 15 bases in the middle. This CDR3 comprises 15 residues. CDR3 bases: TGTGCCAGCAGTCACGGACCTGGGGGCTACAATGAGCAGTTCTTC. It codes for CASSHGPGGYNEQFF.

Concerning this clonotype itself: One end of the junction fails to match germline, which may point to a read error. The chain recombines TRBV11-2 with TRBJ1-5, with D unclear. This CDR3 is 16 amino acids long. The V gene's germline CDR1 is SGHAT and CDR2 FQNNGV. CDR3 sequence reads: CTSSHTPLPSNQPQHF. CDR3 in DNA: TGTACCAGCAGCCACACCCCTCTCCCCAGCAATCAGCCCCAGCATTTT.

This clonotype was seen repeatedly, ten times or more. A much larger clone differs by one base, so this may be a read error. This chain joins TRBV7-9 and TRBJ1-2; 10 bases are shared with TRBD1. The CDR3 has 15 residues. Germline-derived CDR1 and CDR2 are SEHNR and FQNEAQ (reference sequence). The CDR3 nucleotides are TGTGCCAGCAGCCAATCCGGGACAGGGGTCAATGGCTACCCCTTC. This sequence encodes CASSQSGTGVNGYPF.

The CDR3 loop is CASSFGQGYNSPLHF. Written as DNA, the CDR3 is TGTGCCAGCAGTTTCGGACAGGGGTACAATTCACCCCTCCACTTT. The J gene is TRBJ1-6, the V gene TRBV2; 9 bases line up with TRBD1. Germline CDR1 SNHLY, CDR2 FYNNEI. The CDR3 totals 15 residues. The V gene end was trimmed by 5 bases and the J gene end by 7 bases; junction bases not matched to a gene: 6.